These 22 T cell receptor beta chains came from one sample sequenced in a study of blood T cell repertoires in COVID-19. This table comes from immunoSEQ multiplex PCR, and its TCRdb copy is limited to in-frame clones, with some not included. This sample has 250,000 to 300,000 clones; roughly 85% occur once, and the top ten carry 5%. The sample taken for sequencing was PBMCs or T cells enriched from blood (not recorded which). The receptors shown here come from a man aged 35-49 years who had been exposed to COVID-19.

The chain employs TRBV7-9 and TRBJ2-7; TRBD1 agrees at 7 bases. Germline V lookup: CDR1 SEHNR, CDR2 FQNEAQ (reference sequence). The CDR3 length is 17 residues. V shed 4 bases, J shed 0 bases, and the junction held 12 bases outside the gene matches. The CDR3 nucleotides are TGTGCCAGCAGCTGGTGGGGATTGGGACAGAGCTCCTACGAGCAGTACTTC. Translated: CASSWWGLGQSSYEQYF.

The V and J genes are TRBV3-1 (or the pseudogene TRBV3-2) and TRBJ2-7, with 11 bases identical to TRBD2. V trimming: 2 bases; J trimming: 6 bases; junction bases outside the gene matches: 3. From germline, CDR1 is LGHDT and CDR2 YNNKEL (reference sequence). This CDR3 comprises 14 residues. The chain's CDR3 is CASSQTSGSSEQYF. As DNA, the CDR3 is TGTGCCAGCAGCCAAACTAGCGGGAGTTCCGAGCAGTACTTC.

The V call is TRBV19, the J call TRBJ2-4; no definite D call. The germline V gene has CDR1 LNHDA and CDR2 SQIVND (reference sequence). This CDR3 comprises 17 residues. V was cut by 3 bases and J by 5 bases, with 20 bases left in between. The CDR3 nucleotides are TGTGCCAGTAGTATGTCTCGGGTCCTAGTGTCAGAAAACATTCAGTACTTC. This gives the protein CASSMSRVLVSENIQYF.

The gene calls are TRBV24-1 and TRBJ2-1; the D gene is possibly TRBD2 (6 bases). Germline V gives CDR1 KGHDR, CDR2 SFDVKD. This CDR3 spans 14 amino acids. V lost 7 bases and J 9 bases, leaving 18 bases between the germline ends. For the CDR3, the DNA is TGTGCCACCAGCCAGGCGGGGCTTCCAGGTGAGCAGTTCTTC. It specifies CATSQAGLPGEQFF.

The rearrangement links TRBV7-2 to TRBJ1-5; 8 positions agree with TRBD1. Germline V CDR1 and CDR2: SGHTA, FQGNSA. The CDR3 sequence is 16 residues long. Losses at the gene ends were 5 bases for V and 7 bases for J; bases not matched to a gene: 13. CDR3 sequence: CASSHPPGQVYQPQHF. The DNA of the CDR3 is TGTGCCAGCAGCCACCCCCCGGGACAGGTTTACCAGCCCCAGCATTTT.

The rearrangement uses TRBV27 and TRBJ2-5; possibly TRBD2 for D (6 bases). The CDR3 has 16 residues. Between the trimmed V and J ends, which lost 5 bases and 5 bases, there was a span of 21 bases. Germline values: CDR1 MNHEY, CDR2 SMNVEV (reference sequence). The CDR3 reads CASSPNAIADGETQYF. Written as DNA, the CDR3 is TGTGCCAGCAGTCCAAATGCTATAGCGGATGGGGAGACCCAGTACTTC.

J is TRBJ2-7 and V is TRBV6-1; 8 nucleotides agree with TRBD2. The V gene end was trimmed by 4 bases and the J gene end by 3 bases; junction bases not matched to a gene: 23. The CDR3 runs to 20 residues. Germline CDR1 and CDR2: MNHNS and SASEGT. The CDR3 sequence: CASSGYNGELHSGAYYEQYF. The CDR3 coding sequence is TGTGCCAGCAGTGGTTACAATGGCGAGTTACATAGCGGGGCTTACTACGAGCAGTACTTC.

This chain uses TRBV7-9 with TRBJ2-7; D possibly corresponds to TRBD2 (6 bases). The CDR3 is 14 amino acids. Trimming pared 1 base from V and 7 bases from J, leaving 14 bases between. CDR1 SEHNR and CDR2 FQNEAQ come from the germline V gene (reference sequence). CDR3: CASSLEWGTSEQYF. The CDR3 DNA reads TGTGCCAGCAGCTTAGAATGGGGGACTTCAGAGCAGTACTTC. Based on the CDR3 plus reference TRBV7-9 and TRBJ2-7, the full variable domain is DTGVSQNPRHKITKRGQNVTFRCDPISEHNRLYWYRQTLGQGPEFLTYFQNEAQLEKSRLLSDRFSAERPKGSFSTLEIQRTEQGDSAMYLCASSLEWGTSEQYFGPGTRLTVT.

V gene TRBV11-3 combines with J gene TRBJ2-2, with D maybe TRBD2 (6 bases). Per the germline V gene, CDR1 is SGHNT and CDR2 is YENEEA. Between the trimmed V and J ends, which lost 4 bases and 0 bases, there was a span of 12 bases. The CDR3 covers 16 residues. CDR3 protein: CASSSPASANTGELFF. CDR3 coding DNA: TGTGCCAGCAGCTCGCCCGCTAGCGCGAACACCGGGGAGCTGTTTTTT.

This clone was detected a few times. The chain couples TRBV6-5 to TRBJ1-4, with TRBD1 matching 7 bases. Germline trimming cut 5 bases from V and 5 bases from J; bases unmatched to any gene: 8. The CDR3 sequence is 15 residues long. The germline V gene has CDR1 MNHEY and CDR2 SVGAGI. The CDR3, as DNA: TGTGCCAGCAGTAAGCAGGGACAGCTAAATGAAAAACTGTTTTTT. It encodes CASSKQGQLNEKLFF.

The rearrangement links TRBV7-2 to TRBJ1-1, with D perhaps matching TRBD1 (6 bases). Per germline, CDR1 SGHTA and CDR2 FQGNSA. The V end was cut by 1 base, the J end by 7 bases, with 13 bases between. This CDR3 is 14 amino acids long. CDR3 amino acids: CASSLGGLRGEAFF. DNA for the CDR3: TGTGCCAGCAGCTTAGGGGGGCTCCGTGGTGAAGCTTTCTTT.

The J gene is TRBJ1-6, the V gene TRBV30, with 8 bases aligning to TRBD1. The CDR3 extends over 15 amino acids. The junction had 9 bases not matched to a gene; V was cut back by 0 bases and J by 11 bases. Germline-derived CDR1 and CDR2 are GTSNPN and SVGIG (reference sequence). The CDR3 DNA sequence: TGTGCCTGGAGTGTAATGGACAGGGAGAATCCACCCCTCCACTTT. Translated: CAWSVMDRENPPLHF. Combining the CDR3 with reference TRBV30 and TRBJ1-6 gives the whole variable domain SQTIHQWPATLVQPVGSPLSLECTVEGTSNPNLYWYRQAAGRGLQLLFYSVGIGQISSEVPQNLSASRPQDRQFILSSKKLLLSDSGFYLCAWSVMDRENPPLHFGNGTRLTVT.

The V and J genes are TRBV3-1 (or the pseudogene TRBV3-2) and TRBJ1-6; tentative D call: TRBD1 (5 bases). Trimming left V 0 bases short and J 9 bases short, with 9 bases between. The CDR3 loop spans 14 amino acids. CDR1 is LGHDT, CDR2 YNNKEL, per germline (reference sequence). The chain's CDR3 is CASSQEGRRSPLHF. CDR3 coding DNA: TGTGCCAGCAGCCAAGAGGGGCGCCGTTCACCCCTCCACTTT.

This clone has more than one count but fewer than ten. This rearrangement joins TRBV9 to TRBJ1-5, with 8 bases matching TRBD1. CDR1 and CDR2 (germline): SGDLS, YYNGEE. This CDR3 region has 14 residues. V shed 4 bases and J 4 bases; nucleotides not matched to a gene: 4. Written as DNA, the CDR3 is TGTGCCAGCAGCACACAGGGGGTTAATCAGCCCCAGCATTTT. This codes for CASSTQGVNQPQHF.

The chain has TRBV9 and TRBJ2-3, with D unresolved. V was trimmed by 3 bases and J by 4 bases, leaving 15 bases between them. The V gene's germline CDR1 is SGDLS and CDR2 YYNGEE. The CDR3 loop spans 15 amino acids. The DNA for the CDR3 is TGTGCCAGCAGCGAGTCCAACACCCTGGCAGATACGCAGTATTTT. It encodes CASSESNTLADTQYF.

This clone was picked up a small number of times. The V call is TRBV27, the J call TRBJ1-2; 8 bases are shared with TRBD1. This CDR3 comprises 13 residues. V gave up 8 bases and J gave up 7 bases; unmatched junction bases: 9. CDR1 MNHEY and CDR2 SMNVEV come from the germline V gene (reference sequence). CDR3 DNA sequence: TGTGCCAGCGGACCCCAGGGGGCGATTGGCTACACCTTC. Amino acids: CASGPQGAIGYTF.

The table lists this clone with a few counts. Different DNA sequences within this sample yield the same CDR3. The rearrangement joins TRBV18 to TRBJ2-1; 11 positions match TRBD2. The V segment lost 5 bases and the J segment 7 bases; nucleotides outside the gene matches: 7. Per the germline V gene, CDR1 is KGHSH and CDR2 is LQKENI. This CDR3 is 15 amino acids long. DNA of the CDR3: TGTGCCAGCTCATCCGGGACTAGCGGTAATAATGAGCAGTTCTTC. It is translated as CASSSGTSGNNEQFF.

The chain links TRBV2 to TRBJ1-5, with D unclear. CDR3 length: 13 residues. V lost 4 bases to trimming and J lost 0 bases, with 4 bases between them. Per germline, CDR1 SNHLY and CDR2 FYNNEI. The CDR3 reads CASSGHSNQPQHF. CDR3 coding DNA: TGTGCCAGCAGTGGGCATAGCAATCAGCCCCAGCATTTT.

The gene calls are TRBV3-1 (or the pseudogene TRBV3-2) and TRBJ2-1; unclear D gene. The CDR3 covers 12 residues. Germline V lookup: CDR1 LGHDT, CDR2 YNNKEL (reference sequence). Trimming cost V 1 base and J 10 bases, with 8 bases left between them. CDR3 sequence reads: CASSQVLTEQFF. For the CDR3, the DNA is TGTGCCAGCAGCCAAGTTTTGACAGAGCAGTTCTTC.

V gene TRBV11-2 combines with J gene TRBJ2-1; no definite D call. The CDR3 spans 13 residues. Germline lookup yields CDR1 SGHAT and CDR2 FQNNGV. V lost 1 base and J 4 bases, leaving 5 bases between the germline ends. The CDR3 region is CASSLAQYNEQFF. The CDR3 DNA follows: TGTGCCAGCAGCTTAGCCCAGTACAATGAGCAGTTCTTC.

The chain is built from TRBV19 and TRBJ1-1; 7 bases align to TRBD1. The CDR3 totals 15 residues. V gave up 7 bases and J gave up 7 bases; unmatched junction bases: 15. CDR1 LNHDA and CDR2 SQIVND come from the germline V gene (reference sequence). The CDR3 loop is CASNTAPGQRVEAFF. Written as DNA, the CDR3 is TGTGCCAGTAACACGGCTCCGGGACAGAGAGTTGAAGCTTTCTTT.

The gene calls are TRBV11-2 and TRBJ2-2, with D unclear. The CDR3 runs to 14 residues. V dropped 0 bases and J dropped 8 bases, with 10 bases sitting between them. In germline, CDR1 is SGHAT, CDR2 FQNNGV. The CDR3 DNA reads TGTGCCAGCAGCTTAGAGTCCCCTCGGGGGGAGCTGTTTTTT. Its protein is CASSLESPRGELFF.